This T cell receptor (beta chain) was sequenced during a study of vaccination effects on CD4 cells after COVID-19 (dated by TCRdb to the early 2020s). General notes on the study: To identify antigen-specific CD4+ T cell clonotypes by their expansion, the ViraFEST assay first stimulated PBMC with viral peptide pools and then applied TCR sequencing. Post-vaccine samples across the study were collected a median of 72 days after the second dose, with a range of 14 to 241. Each well held two million PBMC cultured in IMDM containing 5% human AB serum, around 9.3 IU/ml IL-2 and gentamicin, along with roughly 10 ug/ml peptides. The study compared SARS-CoV-2 spike-specific CD4+ TCR repertoires before and after mRNA vaccination in COVID-19 convalescent patients and infection-naive vaccine recipients. The full study included roughly 11 COVID-19 convalescent patients and several SARS-CoV-2-naive healthy vaccine recipients. Cultures from other donors in the study were sequenced using the Oncomine TCR Beta short-read assay on an Illumina iSeq 100. General conclusions and limits of the study: In healthy vaccine recipients, vaccine-induced clones were almost all SARS-CoV-2 mono-reactive, with only 1 of 255 being cross-reactive with common cold coronaviruses. Both infection-induced and vaccine-induced clones contracted markedly at late post-vaccination timepoints, which is consistent with waning T cell responses. Limitations of the study were the small number of convalescent patients and the absence of early post-infection timepoints.

Sequences LGHDT (CDR1) and YNNKEL (CDR2) are obtained from the germline V gene (reference sequence). At the junction V is shortened by 0 bases and J by 10 bases, with 6 bases in between. Measured from the cysteine to the phenylalanine, the CDR3 is 11 residues long. Only the CDR3 portion is preserved as DNA: 33 bases, with reading frame beginning at the first base. To prepare the library, the immunoSEQ multiplex PCR assay was applied. DNA from the cultured, isolated CD4+ T cells was subjected to TCR beta CDR3 sequencing. The original pipeline was this. Non-productive TCR sequences were discarded, and reads were trimmed to the CDR3 region, with only CDR3s of 7 or more amino acids retained. The MANAFEST web app was used to identify antigen-specific clonotypes by comparing expansion in peptide wells with expansion in reference cultures. For clones to be considered positive, expansion at FDR<0.05 versus reference and all other wells, an odds ratio above 5, and a frequency above 0.1% in two replicate wells were required. A clonotype was defined as cross-reactive if the clonotype was significantly expanded both in SARS-CoV-2 spike wells and in at least one common cold coronavirus spike condition. Levenshtein distance calculated with the stringdist R package was used to assess CDR3 similarity, and unrooted trees were constructed with ape in R 3.6.1. TCRdb stores this immuneACCESS table with in-frame sequences only. Part of the clones is absent; in the studies checked, under half of the shortfall reflects unresolved V genes, and no reason is known for the rest. V and J calls and clone size come straight from that table; D and trimming were deduced from the DNA. The sample records about 66,000 clones, roughly 80% of which are singletons. Under 2.5% of the sample is taken by the ten largest.

To note about this clone: Its cognate antigen has yet to be identified. Base qualities are missing; no much larger clone stands one base away.

After around 11 days of culture, CD4+ T cells were isolated with the EasySep CD4+ T cell isolation kit. Participants received two doses of either the BNT162b2 or the mRNA-1273 mRNA SARS-CoV-2 vaccine. The absence of prior SARS-CoV-2 infection in healthy vaccine recipients was confirmed by negative nucleocapsid antibodies before and after vaccination. On days 3 and 7, half of the culture medium was replaced with fresh IL-2-containing medium. Each peptide stimulation condition was cultured in triplicate wells unless otherwise noted. Using Ficoll-Paque Plus gradient centrifugation, PBMC were separated from whole blood and then either used fresh or cryopreserved at -140C. Genomic DNA was extracted from cultured CD4+ T cells with the QIAamp micro DNA kit.

This sequence uses TRBV3-1 (or the pseudogene TRBV3-2) and TRBJ1-2, with the D gene uncertain. This TCR derives from a human donor who received a COVID-19 vaccine. The sequences come from CD4+ T cells from PBMCs cultured without peptide, collected after COVID-19 vaccination. The CDR3 sequence is CASSQERSYTF. The DNA reads as follows: TGTGCCAGCAGCCAAGAGAGGTCCTACACCTTC.